This is a list of T cell receptor beta chains from one sample in a study of response to subunit inactivated influenza vaccine. TCRdb passed the RT-PCR reads through MiXCR, listing each CDR3 protein once. This sample has roughly 760,000 distinct CDR3 sequences, with 21% found just once. Sequencing used PBMCs from blood, obtained 5 days after vaccination. Receptors originate from a man aged 45-65 years who received an inactivated influenza vaccine. The CDR3 runs from the conserved cysteine through the conserved F or W. D genes are given only for firm matches. Clone size is not always given. Where it is, it says once, few, many or a class for expanded clones.

size	J	D	V	DNA	CDR3
few	TRBJ2-1	NA	TRBV10-3	TGTGCCTCGGCAAGTGATGCTATTAACAATGAGCAGTTCTTC	CASASDAINNEQFF
NA	TRBJ1-6	NA	TRBV27	TGTGCCAGCAGTTTAATAAGTAGAGGGGGTGATTCACCCCTCCACTTT	CASSLISRGGDSPLHF
few	TRBJ2-2	NA	TRBV20-1	TGCAGTGCTAGAGGACAGAAGGACACCGGGGAGCTGTTTTTT	CSARGQKDTGELFF
many	TRBJ2-6	TRBD1	TRBV12-3/TRBV12-4	TGTGCCAGTTCGGGACAGGGGGCGCCTGGGGCCAACGTCCTGACTTTC	CASSGQGAPGANVLTF
few	TRBJ1-1	NA	TRBV27	TGTGCCAGCAGAATGACAGGTTTGAACACTGAAGCTTTCTTT	CASRMTGLNTEAFF
few	TRBJ1-1	TRBD1	TRBV20-1	TGCAGTGCTAGAAGGACAGGGCACACTGAAGCTTTCTTT	CSARRTGHTEAFF
NA	TRBJ2-3	NA	TRBV4-1	TGCGCCAGCAGATTGCAAGAGGGGGGGGGCCCAAGCACAGATACGCAGTATTTT	CASRLQEGGGPSTDTQYF
few	TRBJ2-1	TRBD2	TRBV4-1	TGCGCCAGCAAACTAGCGGGGGGACGCAATGAGCAGTTCTTC	CASKLAGGRNEQFF
NA	TRBJ1-4	NA	TRBV7-8	TGTGCCAGCAGCTTAGGCCCCGTTGAAAAACTGTTTTTT	CASSLGPVEKLFF
NA	TRBJ2-5	NA	TRBV6-1	TGTGCCAGCAGATTCGACAGGGACTGGTACGAGACCCAGTACTTC	CASRFDRDWYETQYF
NA	TRBJ1-1	NA	TRBV5-1	TGCGCCAGCAGCTTGTATAGCGGGGGCAACACTGAAGCTCTCTTT	CASSLYSGGNTEALF
NA	TRBJ2-3	NA	TRBV24-1	TGTGCCACCAGTGATTTGTCCTCCGCCCTCACAGATACGCAGTATTTT	CATSDLSSALTDTQYF
many	TRBJ2-7	TRBD2	TRBV7-2	TGTGCCAGCAGCCCGACTAGCGGGAGGGCTTACGAGCAGTACTTC	CASSPTSGRAYEQYF
NA	TRBJ2-5	NA	TRBV5-1	TGCGCCAGCAGCTTGATTTCGGACTCTGGGGAAGAGACCCAGTACTTC	CASSLISDSGEETQYF
few	TRBJ2-1	NA	TRBV9	TGTGCCAGCAGCCTCGGACCGGGGTCCGTTTCAAATGAGCAGTTCTTC	CASSLGPGSVSNEQFF
NA	TRBJ2-1	TRBD1	TRBV30	TGTGCCTGGAGTTCGGGACAGGGTATCAATGAGCAGTTCTTC	CAWSSGQGINEQFF
NA	TRBJ2-1	TRBD2	TRBV14	TGTGCCAGCAGCCCCAGTCCCGGGACTAGCGGGAGGAACTATGAGCAGTTCTTC	CASSPSPGTSGRNYEQFF
few	TRBJ2-1	NA	TRBV7-9	TGTGCCAGCAGCTTAGGTTTCGTGGATGAGCAGTTCTTC	CASSLGFVDEQFF
NA	TRBJ2-7	NA	TRBV10-3	TGTGCCATCAAATGGGGTAGCTCCTACGAGCAGTACTTC	CAIKWGSSYEQYF
once	TRBJ2-3	NA	TRBV23-1	TGCGCCAGCAGTTGGCCTTCCGGGGCCGAGGGCACAGATACGCAGTATTTT	CASSWPSGAEGTDTQYF
NA	TRBJ2-2	NA	TRBV9	TGTGCCAGCAGCGTATTCACAGAGCCAGCCGGGGAGCTGTTTTTT	CASSVFTEPAGELFF
NA	TRBJ2-1	NA	TRBV6-5	TGTGCCAGCAGTTACTCGGCACCTACTCGGGGTGAGCAGTTCTTC	CASSYSAPTRGEQFF
NA	TRBJ2-2	TRBD1	TRBV7-6	TGTGCCAGCAGCATAAGGGGGATGGGACAGTCGGTGGGCACCGGGGAGCTGTTTTTT	CASSIRGMGQSVGTGELFF
NA	TRBJ2-1	TRBD1	TRBV5-1	TGCGCCAGCAGCAATCGACAGGGTCTCGGTAATGAGCAGTTCTTC	CASSNRQGLGNEQFF
NA	TRBJ2-6	TRBD1	TRBV28	TGTGCCAGCAGTCAAAGGGGGCGCGGACGTGGGGCCAACGTCCTGACTTTC	CASSQRGRGRGANVLTF
NA	TRBJ1-1	NA	TRBV20-1	TGCAGTGCTGGAAAGGTGGCGGGGAACACTGAAGCTTTCTTT	CSAGKVAGNTEAFF
NA	TRBJ2-1	NA	TRBV4-3	TGCGCCAGCAGCCAAGATCTGTGGACCGTGATCAATGAGCAGTTCTTC	CASSQDLWTVINEQFF
once	TRBJ2-7	NA	TRBV6-4	TGTGCCAGCGGCCCCGGGCTCTCCTACGAGCAGTACTTC	CASGPGLSYEQYF
many	TRBJ2-2	TRBD2	TRBV19	TGTGCCAGTCAGAACGGGGGGGACACCGGGGAGCTGTTTTTT	CASQNGGDTGELFF
few	TRBJ2-7	NA	TRBV6-2/TRBV6-3	TGTGCCAGCAGAAAGCCACAGTCGAGAACGGAGCAGTACTTC	CASRKPQSRTEQYF
NA	TRBJ2-7	TRBD1	TRBV18	TGTGCCAGCTCACCACGTACAGGGGGCGATCAGTACTTC	CASSPRTGGDQYF
NA	TRBJ1-1	NA	TRBV7-9	TGTGCCAGCAGCCCTCTAGGGGCTGAAGCTTTCTTT	CASSPLGAEAFF
NA	TRBJ2-7	NA	TRBV11-2	TGTGCCAGCAGCTCCCTCATTAGCTACGAGCAGTACTTC	CASSSLISYEQYF
many	TRBJ2-7	NA	TRBV29-1	TGCAGCGTTGGGGGAGCCAACGAGCAGTACTTC	CSVGGANEQYF
few	TRBJ1-6	TRBD1	TRBV12-3/TRBV12-4	TGTGCCAGCAGTTCCGGGACAGGGTTAAATTCACCCCTCCACTTT	CASSSGTGLNSPLHF
few	TRBJ1-2	NA	TRBV12-3/TRBV12-4	TGTGCCAGCAGTGCCCGGTTGGGTCGCTACACCTTC	CASSARLGRYTF
few	TRBJ2-5	TRBD2	TRBV5-1	TGCGCCAGCAGCTTGGGGGGCGGGAGGTCTCAAGAGACCCAGTACTTC	CASSLGGGRSQETQYF
many	TRBJ2-2	TRBD1	TRBV18	TGTGCCAGCTCGACAGGGTACACCGGGGAGCTGTTTTTT	CASSTGYTGELFF
few	TRBJ2-1	NA	TRBV6-2/TRBV6-3	TGTGCCAGCAGGAGGGGGTCGGGGAAGTTCTTC	CASRRGSGKFF
NA	TRBJ2-3	TRBD2	TRBV11-2	TGTGCCAGCAGCTCAGGACTAGCGGGGGCTACGACGAGTACGCAGTATTTT	CASSSGLAGATTSTQYF
NA	TRBJ2-7	NA	TRBV25-1	TGTGCCAGCAGTGAATCTAGTGGGACCTACGAGCAGTACTTC	CASSESSGTYEQYF
few	TRBJ1-2	NA	TRBV10-3	TGTGCCACGTCAGGGTCCTATGGCTACACCTTC	CATSGSYGYTF
NA	TRBJ1-3	NA	TRBV6-1	TGTGCCAGCAGAAAAGACAGTAACTCTGGAAACACCATATATTTT	CASRKDSNSGNTIYF
NA	TRBJ2-7	NA	TRBV4-2	TGTGCCAGCAGCCAAGGAGTCGGGGGCGCGGTCCGAACCTACGAGCAGTACTTC	CASSQGVGGAVRTYEQYF
few	TRBJ2-1	NA	TRBV7-9	TGTGCCAGCAGCTTAAATCTATCGCCCGGGAATGAGCAGTTCTTC	CASSLNLSPGNEQFF
few	TRBJ2-5	TRBD2	TRBV7-9	TGTGCCAGCAGCCGGGGGCCAGCGGGAGGGCTCCAAGAGACCCAGTACTTC	CASSRGPAGGLQETQYF